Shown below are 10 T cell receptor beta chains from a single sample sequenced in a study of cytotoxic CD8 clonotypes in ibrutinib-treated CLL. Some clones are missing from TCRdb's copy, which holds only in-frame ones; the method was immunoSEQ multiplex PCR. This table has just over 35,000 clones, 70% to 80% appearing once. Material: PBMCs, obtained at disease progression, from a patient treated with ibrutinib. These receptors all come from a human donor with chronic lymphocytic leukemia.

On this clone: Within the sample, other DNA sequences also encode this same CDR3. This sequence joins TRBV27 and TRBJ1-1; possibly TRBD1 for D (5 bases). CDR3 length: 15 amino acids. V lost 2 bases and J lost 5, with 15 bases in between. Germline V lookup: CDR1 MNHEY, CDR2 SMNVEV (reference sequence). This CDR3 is CASSLLGGEGTEAFF. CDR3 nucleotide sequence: TGTGCCAGCAGTTTACTTGGGGGAGAAGGAACTGAAGCTTTCTTT.

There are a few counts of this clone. The CDR3 sequence: CASSGTGRYGYTF. The CDR3 nucleotides read TGTGCCAGCAGTGGGACAGGGCGCTATGGCTACACCTTC. The chain combines TRBV2 with TRBJ1-2, with 8 bases aligning to TRBD1. This CDR3 region has 13 residues. Germline-derived CDR1 and CDR2 are SNHLY and FYNNEI. V dropped 4 bases and J dropped 4; count of bases not matched to a gene: 2.

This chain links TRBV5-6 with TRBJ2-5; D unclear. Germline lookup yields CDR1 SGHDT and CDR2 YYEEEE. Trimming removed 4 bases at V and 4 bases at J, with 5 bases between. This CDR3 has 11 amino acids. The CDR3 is CASSVRETQYF. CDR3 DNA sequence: TGTGCCAGCAGCGTTCGAGAGACCCAGTACTTC.

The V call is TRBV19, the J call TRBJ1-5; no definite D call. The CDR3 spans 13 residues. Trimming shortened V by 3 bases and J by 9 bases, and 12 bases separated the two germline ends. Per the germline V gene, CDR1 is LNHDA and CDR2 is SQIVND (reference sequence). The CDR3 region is CASSMGWRRPQHF. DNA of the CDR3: TGTGCCAGTAGTATGGGTTGGCGTCGGCCCCAGCATTTT. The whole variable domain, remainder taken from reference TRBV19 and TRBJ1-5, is DGGITQSPKYLFRKEGQNVTLSCEQNLNHDAMYWYRQDPGQGLRLIYYSQIVNDFQKGDIAEGYSVSREKKESFPLTVTSAQKNPTAFYLCASSMGWRRPQHFGDGTRLSIL.

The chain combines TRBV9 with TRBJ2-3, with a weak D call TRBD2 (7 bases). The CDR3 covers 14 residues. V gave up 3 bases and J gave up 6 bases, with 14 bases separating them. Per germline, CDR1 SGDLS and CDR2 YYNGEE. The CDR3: CASSARGAGDTQYF. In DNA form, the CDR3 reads TGTGCCAGCAGCGCCCGGGGGGCCGGGGATACGCAGTATTTT.

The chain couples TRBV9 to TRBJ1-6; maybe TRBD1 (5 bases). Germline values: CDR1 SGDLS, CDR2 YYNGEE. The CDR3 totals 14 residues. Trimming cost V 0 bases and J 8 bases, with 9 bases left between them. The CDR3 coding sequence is TGTGCCAGCAGCGTAGGGCAGGGTGATTCACCCCTCCACTTT. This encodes CASSVGQGDSPLHF. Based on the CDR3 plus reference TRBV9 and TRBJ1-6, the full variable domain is DSGVTQTPKHLITATGQRVTLRCSPRSGDLSVYWYQQSLDQGLQFLIQYYNGEERAKGNILERFSAQQFPDLHSELNLSSLELGDSALYFCASSVGQGDSPLHFGNGTRLTVT.

The CDR3 DNA reads as TGTGCCAGCAGCCAAGGACTAGCGGGGGGCACGCTCCGGGAGACCCAGTACTTC. Translating gives CASSQGLAGGTLRETQYF. The chain couples TRBV7-6 to TRBJ2-5; 14 bases are shared with TRBD2. Trimming cost V 5 bases and J 5 bases; bases outside gene matches: 13. The germline gives CDR1 SGHVS, CDR2 FNYEAQ. The CDR3 runs 18 residues.

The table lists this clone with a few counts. CDR3: CASSLGTGGYGYTF. In DNA, the CDR3 is TGTGCCAGCAGCTTAGGGACAGGGGGCTATGGCTACACCTTC. The chain links TRBV7-8 to TRBJ1-2, with 10 positions matching TRBD1. Per germline, CDR1 SGHVS and CDR2 FQNEAQ. This CDR3 is built from 14 residues. Trimming took 1 base from V and 4 from J; bases not matched to a gene: 0. The whole variable domain, filled in from reference TRBV7-8 and TRBJ1-2, reads GAGVSQSPRYKVAKRGQDVALRCDPISGHVSLFWYQQALGQGPEFLTYFQNEAQLDKSGLPSDRFFAERPEGSVSTLKIQRTQQEDSAVYLCASSLGTGGYGYTFGSGTRLTVV.

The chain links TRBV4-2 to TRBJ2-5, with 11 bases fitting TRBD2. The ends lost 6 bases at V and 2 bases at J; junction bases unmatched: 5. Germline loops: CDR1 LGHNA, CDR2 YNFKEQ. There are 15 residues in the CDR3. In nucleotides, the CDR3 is TGTGCCAGCAGTTCGGGACTAGCGGTGCAAGAGACCCAGTACTTC. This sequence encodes CASSSGLAVQETQYF.

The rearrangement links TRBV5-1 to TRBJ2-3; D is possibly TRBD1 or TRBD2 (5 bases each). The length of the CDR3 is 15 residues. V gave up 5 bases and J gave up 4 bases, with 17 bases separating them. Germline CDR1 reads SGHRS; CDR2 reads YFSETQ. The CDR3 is CASRPPVGVADTQYF. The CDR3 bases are TGCGCCAGCAGACCCCCGGTGGGGGTTGCAGATACGCAGTATTTT.